The 2 T cell receptor beta chains in this list originate from one sample, sequenced in a study of blood T cells in healthy people across ages (dated by TCRdb to the mid-2010s). To prepare the library, 5' RACE was applied. This sample was sequenced with an Illumina HiSeq 2500. A second PCR of 7 to 11 cycles was performed with a sample-barcoded 5' primer and a J-beta primer mix. Using fastp at Q25 and MiXCR, TCRdb reprocessed the public reads and kept productive beta chains. Each record represents a unique CDR3 protein, reported with the most common genes and DNA among its rows. The sample profile shows some 800,000 distinct CDR3 sequences; 44% of them were found once. Approximately 19% of the sample is taken by the ten largest. The sample was blood. These receptors were collected from a man aged 60 to 75 in good health.

The chain couples TRBV7-2 to TRBJ2-3; tentative D call: TRBD1 (6 bases). This CDR3 contains 15 residues. Looked up from germline, CDR1 is SGHTA and CDR2 is FQGNSA. V was cut by 3 bases and J by 2 bases, with 12 bases left in between. The CDR3 region is CASSFTGFNTDTQYF. CDR3 coding DNA: TGTGCCAGCAGCTTTACAGGGTTCAACACAGATACGCAGTATTTT.

The chain uses TRBV6-5 and TRBJ1-1, with a possible D match to TRBD1 (5 bases). Germline lookup yields CDR1 MNHEY and CDR2 SVGAGI. V shed 5 bases and J shed 11 bases, with 18 bases lying between them. There are 13 residues in the CDR3. The CDR3 sequence: CASSGRDPGSAFF. The CDR3 DNA reads as TGTGCCAGCAGTGGTCGGGACCCAGGGTCGGCTTTCTTT.